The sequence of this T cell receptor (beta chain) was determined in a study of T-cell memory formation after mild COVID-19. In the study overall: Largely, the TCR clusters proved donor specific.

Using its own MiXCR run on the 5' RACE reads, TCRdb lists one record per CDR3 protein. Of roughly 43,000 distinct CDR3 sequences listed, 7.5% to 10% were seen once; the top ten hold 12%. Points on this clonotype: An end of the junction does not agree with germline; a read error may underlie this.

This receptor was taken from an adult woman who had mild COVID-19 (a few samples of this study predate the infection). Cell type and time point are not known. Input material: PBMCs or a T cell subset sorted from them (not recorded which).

This chain's CDR3 is CASSPGGGSSYEQYF. CDR3 bases: TGTGCTAGCAGCCCAGGGGGCGGGAGTTCCTACGAGCAGTACTTC. The rearrangement links TRBV7-7 to TRBJ2-7, with a tentative D call TRBD1 (8 bases). The CDR3 totals 15 residues. Germline CDR1 SSHAT, CDR2 FNYEAQ (reference sequence).